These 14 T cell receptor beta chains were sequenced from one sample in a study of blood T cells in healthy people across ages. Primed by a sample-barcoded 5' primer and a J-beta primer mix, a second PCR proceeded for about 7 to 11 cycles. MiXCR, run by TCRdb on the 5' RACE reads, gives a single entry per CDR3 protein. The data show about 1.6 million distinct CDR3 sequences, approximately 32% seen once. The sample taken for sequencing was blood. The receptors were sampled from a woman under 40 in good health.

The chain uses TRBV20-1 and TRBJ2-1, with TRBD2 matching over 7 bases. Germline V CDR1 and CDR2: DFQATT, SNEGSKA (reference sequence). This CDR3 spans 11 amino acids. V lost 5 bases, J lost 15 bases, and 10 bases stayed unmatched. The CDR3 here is CSASPGLRRFF. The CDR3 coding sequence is TGCAGTGCTTCTCCGGGACTACGGAGGTTCTTC.

CDR3 sequence: CASGTGTDTQYF. Here the CDR3 DNA reads TGTGCCAGCGGCACGGGGACAGATACGCAGTATTTT. The rearrangement joins TRBV28 to TRBJ2-3, with D perhaps TRBD2 (5 bases). This CDR3 is built from 12 residues. In germline, CDR1 is MDHEN, CDR2 SYDVKM. V was pared by 8 bases and J by 3 bases, with 9 bases between.

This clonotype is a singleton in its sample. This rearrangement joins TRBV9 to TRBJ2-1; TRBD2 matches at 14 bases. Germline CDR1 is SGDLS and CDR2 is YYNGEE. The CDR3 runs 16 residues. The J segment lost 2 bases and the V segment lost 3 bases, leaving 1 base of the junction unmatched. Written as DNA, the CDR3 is TGTGCCAGCAGCGGACTAGCGGGGGGGACCTACAATGAGCAGTTCTTC. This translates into CASSGLAGGTYNEQFF. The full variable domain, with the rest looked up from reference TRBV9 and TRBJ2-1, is DSGVTQTPKHLITATGQRVTLRCSPRSGDLSVYWYQQSLDQGLQFLIQYYNGEERAKGNILERFSAQQFPDLHSELNLSSLELGDSALYFCASSGLAGGTYNEQFFGPGTRLTVL.

CDR3: CASSPRIKTRAGNEQFF. CDR3 DNA: TGTGCCAGCAGCCCTCGGATCAAAACTAGAGCCGGCAATGAGCAGTTCTTC. The chain uses TRBV28 and TRBJ2-1, with D possibly TRBD2 on 5 matching bases. Germline values: CDR1 MDHEN, CDR2 SYDVKM. The CDR3 spans 17 residues. V lost 6 bases, J lost 6 bases, and 24 bases lay in between.

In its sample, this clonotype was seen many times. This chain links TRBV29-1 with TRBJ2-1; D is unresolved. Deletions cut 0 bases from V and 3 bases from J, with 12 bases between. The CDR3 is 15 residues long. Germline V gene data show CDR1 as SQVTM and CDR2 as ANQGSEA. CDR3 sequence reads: CSVEDRVLSYNEQFF. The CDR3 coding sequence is TGCAGCGTTGAAGATAGGGTCCTTAGCTACAATGAGCAGTTCTTC.

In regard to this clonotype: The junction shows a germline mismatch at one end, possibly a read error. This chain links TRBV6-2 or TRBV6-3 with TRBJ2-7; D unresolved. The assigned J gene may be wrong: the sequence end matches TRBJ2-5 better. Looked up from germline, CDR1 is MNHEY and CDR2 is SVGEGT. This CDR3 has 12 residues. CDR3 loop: CACSYSVLTQYF. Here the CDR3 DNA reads TGTGCCTGCAGTTACTCCGTGCTGACCCAGTACTTC.

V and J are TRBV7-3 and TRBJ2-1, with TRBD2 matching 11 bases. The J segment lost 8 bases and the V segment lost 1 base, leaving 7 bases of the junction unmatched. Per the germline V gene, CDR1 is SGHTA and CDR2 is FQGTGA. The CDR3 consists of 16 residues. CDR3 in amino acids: CASSLRLAGNNDEQFF. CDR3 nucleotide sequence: TGTGCCAGCAGCTTAAGACTAGCGGGAAATAACGATGAGCAGTTCTTC.

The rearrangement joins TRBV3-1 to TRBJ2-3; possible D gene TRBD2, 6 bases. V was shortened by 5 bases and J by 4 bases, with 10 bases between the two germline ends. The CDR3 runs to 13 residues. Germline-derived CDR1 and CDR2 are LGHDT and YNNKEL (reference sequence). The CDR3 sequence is CASSKEGADTQYF. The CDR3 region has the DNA TGTGCCAGCAGCAAGGAGGGCGCAGATACGCAGTATTTT.

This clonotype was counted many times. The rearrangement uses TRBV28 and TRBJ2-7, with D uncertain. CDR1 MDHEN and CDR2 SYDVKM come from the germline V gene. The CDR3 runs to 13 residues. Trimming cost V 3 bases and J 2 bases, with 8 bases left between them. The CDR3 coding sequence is TGTGCCAGCAGTTTTCTAGAAACCTACGAGCAGTACTTC. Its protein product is CASSFLETYEQYF.

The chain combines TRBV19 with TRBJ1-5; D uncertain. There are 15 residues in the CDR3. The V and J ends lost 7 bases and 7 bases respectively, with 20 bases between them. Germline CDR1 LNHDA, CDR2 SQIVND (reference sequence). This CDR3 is CASKEERSPRQPQHF. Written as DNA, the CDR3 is TGTGCCAGTAAAGAGGAGCGTAGCCCCCGACAGCCCCAGCATTTT.

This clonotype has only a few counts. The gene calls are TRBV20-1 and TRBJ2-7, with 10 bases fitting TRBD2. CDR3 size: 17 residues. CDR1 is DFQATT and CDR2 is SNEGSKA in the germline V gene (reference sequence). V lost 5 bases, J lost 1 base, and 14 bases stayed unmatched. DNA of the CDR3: TGCAGTGCTGGAGGGCCGGGTTTACTAGCGGGATCCTACGAGCAGTACTTC. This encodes CSAGGPGLLAGSYEQYF.

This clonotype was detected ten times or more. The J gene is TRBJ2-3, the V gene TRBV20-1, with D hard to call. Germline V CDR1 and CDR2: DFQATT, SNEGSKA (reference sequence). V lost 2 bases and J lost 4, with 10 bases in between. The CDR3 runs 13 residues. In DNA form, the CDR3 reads TGCAGTGCTAGATATACTACCTCAGATACGCAGTATTTT. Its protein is CSARYTTSDTQYF.

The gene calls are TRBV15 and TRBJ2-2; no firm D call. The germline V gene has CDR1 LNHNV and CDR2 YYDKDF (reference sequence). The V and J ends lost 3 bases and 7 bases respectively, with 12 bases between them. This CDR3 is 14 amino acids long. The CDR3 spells CATSRASGGGELFF. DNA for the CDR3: TGTGCCACCAGCAGGGCCTCAGGCGGCGGGGAGCTGTTTTTT.

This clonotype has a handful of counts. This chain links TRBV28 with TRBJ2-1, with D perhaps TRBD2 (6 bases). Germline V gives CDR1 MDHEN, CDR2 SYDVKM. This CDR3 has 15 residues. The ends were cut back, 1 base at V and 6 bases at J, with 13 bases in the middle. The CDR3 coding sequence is TGTGCCAGCAGTTTATCGGGGGTTAATAGCAATGAGCAGTTCTTC. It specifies CASSLSGVNSNEQFF.